What follows is one TCR beta chain and its context. The antigen is unknown. This sample stems from a study of T cell repertoires in cytomegalovirus infection. As for the study in general: It was the public TCR beta signatures that indicated both CMV infection and matching HLA type.

Each CDR3 protein gets one entry after TCRdb re-called the reads with MiXCR. The table has over 250,000 distinct CDR3 sequences, approximately 22% seen once. CDR1 and CDR2 (germline): LGHNA, YSLEER. CDR3 length equals 17 residues. Trimming left V 3 bases short and J 7 bases short, with 24 bases between. The source is a human donor in good health (CMV status not recorded). Some clones in this sample may be carry-over from other donors' samples. The sample here was cultured PBMCs, taken from culture after CMV antigen stimulation. V gene TRBV4-3 combines with J gene TRBJ1-2; no clear D gene. The CDR3, as DNA: TGCGCCAGCAGCCAGGCCCTCACACCAGCCTATGCGTTTGGCTACACCTTC. Its protein is CASSQALTPAYAFGYTF.